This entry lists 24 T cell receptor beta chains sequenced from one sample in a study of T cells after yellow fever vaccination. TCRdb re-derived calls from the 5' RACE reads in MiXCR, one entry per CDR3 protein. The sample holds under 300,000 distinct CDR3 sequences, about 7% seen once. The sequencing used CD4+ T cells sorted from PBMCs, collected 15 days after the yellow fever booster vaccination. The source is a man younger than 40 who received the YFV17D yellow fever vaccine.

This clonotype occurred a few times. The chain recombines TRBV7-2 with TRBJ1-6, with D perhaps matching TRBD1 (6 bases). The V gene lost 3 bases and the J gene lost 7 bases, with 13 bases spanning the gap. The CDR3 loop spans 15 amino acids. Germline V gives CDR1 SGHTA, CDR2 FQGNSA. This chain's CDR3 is CASSFMDSPNSPLHF. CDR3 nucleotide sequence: TGTGCCAGCAGCTTCATGGACAGTCCGAATTCACCCCTCCACTTT.

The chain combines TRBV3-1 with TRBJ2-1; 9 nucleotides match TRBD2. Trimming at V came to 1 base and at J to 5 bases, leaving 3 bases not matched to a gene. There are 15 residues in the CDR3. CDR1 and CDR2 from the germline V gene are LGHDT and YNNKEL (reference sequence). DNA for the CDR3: TGTGCCAGCAGCCAAGGGACTAGCGATAACAATGAGCAGTTCTTC. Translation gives CASSQGTSDNNEQFF.

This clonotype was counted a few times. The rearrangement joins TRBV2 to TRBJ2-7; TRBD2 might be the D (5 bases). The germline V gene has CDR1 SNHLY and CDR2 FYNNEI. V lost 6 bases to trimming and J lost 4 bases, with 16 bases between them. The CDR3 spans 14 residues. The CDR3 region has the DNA TGTGCCAGCAGGGCTACTAGTATTACTTACGAGCAGTACTTC. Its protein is CASRATSITYEQYF.

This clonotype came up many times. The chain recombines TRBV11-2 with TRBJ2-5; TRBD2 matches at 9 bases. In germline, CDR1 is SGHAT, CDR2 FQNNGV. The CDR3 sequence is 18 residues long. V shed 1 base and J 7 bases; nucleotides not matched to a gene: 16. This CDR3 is CASSLVPPLAGQFGTQYF. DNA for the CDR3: TGTGCCAGCAGCTTAGTTCCCCCTCTAGCGGGGCAGTTTGGGACCCAGTACTTC.

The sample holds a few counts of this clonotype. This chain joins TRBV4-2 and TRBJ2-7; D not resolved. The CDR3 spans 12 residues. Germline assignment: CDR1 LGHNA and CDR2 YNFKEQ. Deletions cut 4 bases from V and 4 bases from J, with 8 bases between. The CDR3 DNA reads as TGTGCCAGCAGCCCCGACAAGTACGAGCAGTACTTC. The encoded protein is CASSPDKYEQYF.

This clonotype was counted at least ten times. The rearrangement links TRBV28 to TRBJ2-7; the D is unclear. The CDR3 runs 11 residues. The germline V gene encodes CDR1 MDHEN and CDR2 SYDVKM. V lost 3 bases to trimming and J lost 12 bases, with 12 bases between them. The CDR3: CASSFFGGRYF. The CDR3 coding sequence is TGTGCCAGCAGTTTCTTTGGCGGCAGGTACTTC.

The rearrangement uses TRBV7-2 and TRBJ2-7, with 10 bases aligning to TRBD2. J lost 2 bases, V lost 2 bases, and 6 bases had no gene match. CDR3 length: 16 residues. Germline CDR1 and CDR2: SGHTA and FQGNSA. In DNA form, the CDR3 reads TGTGCCAGCAGCTTACGGACCGGGACTAGCGCCTACGAGCAGTACTTC. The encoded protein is CASSLRTGTSAYEQYF.

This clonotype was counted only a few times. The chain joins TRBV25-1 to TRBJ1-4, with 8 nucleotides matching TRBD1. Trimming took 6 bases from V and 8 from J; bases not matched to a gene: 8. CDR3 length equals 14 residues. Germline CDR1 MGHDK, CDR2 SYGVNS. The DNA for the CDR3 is TGTGCCAGCAGCGATACAGGGGGTTGGGAAAAACTGTTTTTT. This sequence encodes CASSDTGGWEKLFF.

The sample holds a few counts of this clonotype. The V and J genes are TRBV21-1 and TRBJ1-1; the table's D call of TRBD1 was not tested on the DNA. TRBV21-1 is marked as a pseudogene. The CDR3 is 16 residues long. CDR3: CASSKLAGTLATEAFF. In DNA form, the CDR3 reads TGTGCCAGCAGCAAACTGGCCGGGACCCTCGCCACTGAAGCTTTCTTT.

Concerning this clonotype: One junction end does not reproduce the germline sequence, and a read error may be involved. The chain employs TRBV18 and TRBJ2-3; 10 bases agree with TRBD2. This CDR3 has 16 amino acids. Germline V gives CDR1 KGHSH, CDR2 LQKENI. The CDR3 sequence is CASSPNSGRTVDTQYF. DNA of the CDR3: TGCGCCAGCTCACCGAATAGCGGGAGGACGGTAGATACGCAGTATTTT.

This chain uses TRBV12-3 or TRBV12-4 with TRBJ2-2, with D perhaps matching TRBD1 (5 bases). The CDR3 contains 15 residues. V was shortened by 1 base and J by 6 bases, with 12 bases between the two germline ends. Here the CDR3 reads CASSLGLQGPGELFF. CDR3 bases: TGTGCCAGCAGTTTAGGTTTGCAGGGTCCCGGGGAGCTGTTTTTT.

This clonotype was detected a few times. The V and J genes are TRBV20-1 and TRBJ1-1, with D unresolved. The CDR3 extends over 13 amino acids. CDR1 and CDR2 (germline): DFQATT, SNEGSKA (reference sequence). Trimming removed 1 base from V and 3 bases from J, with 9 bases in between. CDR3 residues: CSARVNRDTEAFF. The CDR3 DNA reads TGCAGTGCTAGAGTAAATAGAGACACTGAAGCTTTCTTT.

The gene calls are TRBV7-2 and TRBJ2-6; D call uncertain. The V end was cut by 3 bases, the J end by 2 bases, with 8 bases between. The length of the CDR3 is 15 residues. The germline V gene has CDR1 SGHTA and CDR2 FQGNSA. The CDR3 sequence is CASSFSRTGANVLTF. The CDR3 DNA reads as TGTGCCAGCAGCTTTAGCAGGACTGGGGCCAACGTCCTGACTTTC.

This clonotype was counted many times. The CDR3 spells CASSRLAGGGGNIQYF. As DNA, the CDR3 is TGTGCCAGCAGCCGACTAGCGGGAGGAGGGGGAAACATTCAGTACTTC. The genes are TRBV12-3 or TRBV12-4 and TRBJ2-4; 13 bases align to TRBD2. Unmatched junction bases numbered 8, after V lost 6 bases and J lost 6 bases. This CDR3 is built from 16 residues.

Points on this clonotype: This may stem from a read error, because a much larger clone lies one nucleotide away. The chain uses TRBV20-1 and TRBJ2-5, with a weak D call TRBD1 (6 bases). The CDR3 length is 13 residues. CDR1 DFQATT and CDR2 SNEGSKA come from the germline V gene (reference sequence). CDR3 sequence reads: CRLTGTTNETQYF. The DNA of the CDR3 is TGCAGATTGACCGGGACAACGAACGAGACCCAGTACTTC.

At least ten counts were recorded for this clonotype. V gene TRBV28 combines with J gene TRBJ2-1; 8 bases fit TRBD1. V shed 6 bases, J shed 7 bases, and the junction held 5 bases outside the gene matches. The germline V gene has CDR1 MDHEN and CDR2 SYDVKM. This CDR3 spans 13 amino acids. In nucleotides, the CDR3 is TGTGCCAGCAGCCAGGGGGCGGGAAATGAGCAGTTCTTC. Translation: CASSQGAGNEQFF.

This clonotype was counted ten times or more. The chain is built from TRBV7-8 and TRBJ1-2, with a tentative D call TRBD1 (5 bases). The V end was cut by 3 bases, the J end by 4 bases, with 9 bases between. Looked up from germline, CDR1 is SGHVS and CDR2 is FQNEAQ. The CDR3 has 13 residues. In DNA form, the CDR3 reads TGTGCCAGCAGCTTCGGGCAGGGCTATGGCTACACCTTC. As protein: CASSFGQGYGYTF.

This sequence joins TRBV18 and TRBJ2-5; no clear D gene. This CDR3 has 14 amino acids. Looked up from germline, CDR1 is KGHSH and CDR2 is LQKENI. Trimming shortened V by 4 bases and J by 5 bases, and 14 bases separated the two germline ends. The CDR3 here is CASSRPDVRETQYF. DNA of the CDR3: TGTGCCAGCTCACGGCCAGACGTCAGGGAGACCCAGTACTTC.

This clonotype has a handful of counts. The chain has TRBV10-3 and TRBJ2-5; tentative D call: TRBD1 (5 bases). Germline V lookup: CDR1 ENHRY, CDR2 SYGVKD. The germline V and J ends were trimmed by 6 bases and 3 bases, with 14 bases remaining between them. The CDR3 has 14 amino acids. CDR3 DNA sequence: TGTGCCATCAGCTTGTCCCAGGGAAAAGAGACCCAGTACTTC. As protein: CAISLSQGKETQYF.

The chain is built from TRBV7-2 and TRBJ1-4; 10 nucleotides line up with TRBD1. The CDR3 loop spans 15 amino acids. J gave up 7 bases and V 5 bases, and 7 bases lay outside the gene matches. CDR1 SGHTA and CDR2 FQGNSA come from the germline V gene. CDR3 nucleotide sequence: TGTGCCAGCAGCCAGACCGGGACAGGGGTTGAAAAACTGTTTTTT. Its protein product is CASSQTGTGVEKLFF.

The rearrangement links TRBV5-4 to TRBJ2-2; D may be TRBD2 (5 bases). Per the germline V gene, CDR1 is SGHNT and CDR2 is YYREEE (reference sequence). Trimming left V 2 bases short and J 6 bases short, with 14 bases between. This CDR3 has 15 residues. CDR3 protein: CASSFGESGSGELFF. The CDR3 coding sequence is TGTGCCAGCAGCTTTGGGGAAAGCGGTTCCGGGGAGCTGTTTTTT. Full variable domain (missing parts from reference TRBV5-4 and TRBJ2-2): ETGVTQSPTHLIKTRGQQVTLRCSSQSGHNTVSWYQQALGQGPQFIFQYYREEENGRGNFPPRFSGLQFPNYSSELNVNALELDDSALYLCASSFGESGSGELFFGEGSRLTVL.

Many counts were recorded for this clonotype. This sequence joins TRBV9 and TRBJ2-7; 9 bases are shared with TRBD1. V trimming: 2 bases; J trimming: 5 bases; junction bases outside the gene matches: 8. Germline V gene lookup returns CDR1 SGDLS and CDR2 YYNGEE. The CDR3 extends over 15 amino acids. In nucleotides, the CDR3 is TGTGCCAGCAGCGTGGTGGGGACAGGGATAAACGAGCAGTACTTC. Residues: CASSVVGTGINEQYF.

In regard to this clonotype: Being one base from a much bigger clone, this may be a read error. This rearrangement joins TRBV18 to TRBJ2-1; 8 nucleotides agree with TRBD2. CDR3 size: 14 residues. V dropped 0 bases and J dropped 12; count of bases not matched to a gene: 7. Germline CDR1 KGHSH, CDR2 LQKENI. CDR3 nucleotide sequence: TGTGCCAGCTCACCACCCCGGACTAGCCATGTGCAGTTCTTC. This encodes CASSPPRTSHVQFF.

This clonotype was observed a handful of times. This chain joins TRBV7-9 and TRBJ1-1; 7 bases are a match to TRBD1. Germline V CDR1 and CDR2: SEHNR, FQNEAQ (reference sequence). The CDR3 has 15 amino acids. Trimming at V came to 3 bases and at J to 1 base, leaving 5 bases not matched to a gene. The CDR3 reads CASSFNRDRNTEAFF. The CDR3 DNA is TGTGCCAGCAGCTTCAACCGGGACAGGAACACTGAAGCTTTCTTT.